Listed below are T cell receptor beta chains from one sample, sequenced in a study of blood T cell repertoires in COVID-19. The table came from immunoSEQ multiplex PCR; TCRdb's copy has only in-frame clones and leaves some out. Of some 55,000 clones in the sample, approximately 90% were seen once. The sequencing sample was made of peripheral blood. The source of these receptors is a woman aged 40 to 50 with active COVID-19. CDR3s include the opening cysteine and the closing phenylalanine or tryptophan. D genes are given only for firm matches. The size entry is marked missing in some rows and otherwise reads once, few, many or a size class.

clone size: once
D gene: NA
J gene: TRBJ1-4
V gene: TRBV5-1
CDR3 DNA: TGCGCCAGCAGCTTTTCGGTTACTGCAACTAATGAAAAACTGTTTTTT
CDR3 protein: CASSFSVTATNEKLFF

clone size: NA
D gene: TRBD1
J gene: TRBJ1-6
V gene: TRBV2
CDR3 DNA: TGTGCCAGCAGTGGGGACAGGGTGGGCTCACCCCTCCACTTT
CDR3 protein: CASSGDRVGSPLHF

clone size: NA
D gene: NA
J gene: TRBJ2-7
V gene: TRBV3-1/TRBV3-2
CDR3 DNA: TGTGCCAGCAGCCAAGGCCAGAATCCAATCAAGCAGTACTTC
CDR3 protein: CASSQGQNPIKQYF

clone size: NA
D gene: TRBD1
J gene: TRBJ2-3
V gene: TRBV4-2
CDR3 DNA: TGTGCCAGCAGCCGGCCCGGGACAGGGGGCACAGATACGCAGTATTTT
CDR3 protein: CASSRPGTGGTDTQYF

clone size: once
D gene: TRBD1
J gene: TRBJ1-2
V gene: TRBV5-6
CDR3 DNA: TGTGCCAGCAGCTTGGCCGTAGGGGACAGGGAAGAAAGTGGCTACACCTTC
CDR3 protein: CASSLAVGDREESGYTF

clone size: NA
D gene: TRBD1
J gene: TRBJ2-5
V gene: TRBV19
CDR3 DNA: TGTGCCAGTAGTATAGTGGACAGGGCTTCGCAGACCCAGTACTTC
CDR3 protein: CASSIVDRASQTQYF

clone size: NA
D gene: TRBD2
J gene: TRBJ2-7
V gene: TRBV2
CDR3 DNA: TGTGCCAGCAAAAGGGACTATAACTACGAGCAGTACTTC
CDR3 protein: CASKRDYNYEQYF

clone size: NA
D gene: TRBD1
J gene: TRBJ1-1
V gene: TRBV4-2
CDR3 DNA: TGTGCCAGCAGCCATTCCCGGGACAGGGGAACTGAAGCTTTCTTT
CDR3 protein: CASSHSRDRGTEAFF

clone size: NA
D gene: TRBD2
J gene: TRBJ2-3
V gene: TRBV7-8
CDR3 DNA: TGTGCCAGCAGCTTAGCGAGCGGGGGGAGGAATACGCAGTATTTT
CDR3 protein: CASSLASGGRNTQYF

clone size: NA
D gene: NA
J gene: TRBJ2-7
V gene: TRBV14
CDR3 DNA: TGTGCCAGTCTTCGGGAGCTTCGCTCCTACGAGCAGTACTTC
CDR3 protein: CASLRELRSYEQYF

clone size: NA
D gene: TRBD2
J gene: TRBJ2-3
V gene: TRBV9
CDR3 DNA: TGTGCCAGCAGCAAGGGACTAGCGGATTTTCGGTTAGATACGCAGTATTTT
CDR3 protein: CASSKGLADFRLDTQYF

clone size: NA
D gene: NA
J gene: TRBJ1-2
V gene: TRBV25-1
CDR3 DNA: TGTGCCAGCAGTGAATTTGAGGGTGGCTACACCTTC
CDR3 protein: CASSEFEGGYTF

clone size: NA
D gene: NA
J gene: TRBJ2-7
V gene: TRBV11-3
CDR3 DNA: TGTGCCAGCAGCTTAGAGGCCTCCTACGAGCAGTACTTC
CDR3 protein: CASSLEASYEQYF

clone size: NA
D gene: TRBD2
J gene: TRBJ2-1
V gene: TRBV10-3
CDR3 DNA: TGTGCCATCAGGACTAGCGGGGGGTATGATGAGCAGTTCTTC
CDR3 protein: CAIRTSGGYDEQFF

clone size: NA
D gene: TRBD1
J gene: TRBJ1-1
V gene: TRBV30
CDR3 DNA: TGTGCCTGGAGCCCCCCAGGGGGGTACACTGAAGCTTTCTTT
CDR3 protein: CAWSPPGGYTEAFF

clone size: NA
D gene: TRBD1
J gene: TRBJ2-7
V gene: TRBV29-1
CDR3 DNA: TGCAGCACGCGGGACAGGGTAGGCGAGCAGTACTTC
CDR3 protein: CSTRDRVGEQYF

clone size: NA
D gene: NA
J gene: TRBJ2-7
V gene: TRBV11-2
CDR3 DNA: TGTGCCAGCAGCTTGAGCCGAAACGAGCAGTACTTC
CDR3 protein: CASSLSRNEQYF

clone size: NA
D gene: TRBD1
J gene: TRBJ1-4
V gene: TRBV4-3
CDR3 DNA: TGCGCCAGCAGCCAAGGGACGGGACAGGCTAATGAAAAACTGTTTTTT
CDR3 protein: CASSQGTGQANEKLFF

clone size: NA
D gene: NA
J gene: TRBJ2-3
V gene: TRBV6-4
CDR3 DNA: TGTGCCAGCAGTGACGGCTTCCGAGATACGCAGTATTTT
CDR3 protein: CASSDGFRDTQYF

clone size: NA
D gene: NA
J gene: TRBJ1-2
V gene: TRBV7-2
CDR3 DNA: TGTGCCAGCAGCTTAGCGTCGGAGAGACTAGACGGCTACACCTTC
CDR3 protein: CASSLASERLDGYTF

clone size: NA
D gene: NA
J gene: TRBJ2-2
V gene: TRBV25-1
CDR3 DNA: TGTGCCAGCAGTGAAAATTTCGCTAGCGTGAACACCGGGGAGCTGTTTTTT
CDR3 protein: CASSENFASVNTGELFF